This TCR beta chain was sequenced in a study of T cell repertoires in cytomegalovirus infection. Whole-study context: HLA-B-restricted CMV epitopes that are well studied were used alongside recently identified HLA-C-restricted ones. The public TCR beta signatures pointed to both CMV infection and matching HLA type. The study, taken as a whole, reports: Cumulative public TCR beta family frequency identified CMV carriers with the relevant HLA. Predominance within the ex vivo response was attributable to HLA-C-restricted CMV-specific TCR beta clonotypes.

TCRdb passed the reads through MiXCR, listing each CDR3 protein once. The sample includes about 85,000 distinct CDR3 sequences, about 45% seen only once; the top ten take 85% to 95%. As concerns this clonotype: Antigen unknown.

V lost 1 base and J 3 bases, leaving 13 bases between the germline ends. This CDR3 is 15 amino acids long. CDR1 and CDR2 (germline): SGHAT, FQNNGV. V is TRBV11-2 and J is TRBJ2-7, with a possible D match to TRBD1 (7 bases). This TCR was recovered from a human donor in good health (CMV status not recorded). Some clones in this sample may be carry-over from other donors' samples. The source material was CD8+ T cells from cultured PBMCs, sampled from culture after CMV antigen stimulation. The CDR3 nucleotides are TGTGCCAGCAGCTTAGTGGCGGGACAGAGCTACGAGCAGTACTTC. It codes for CASSLVAGQSYEQYF.